The rows below give T cell receptor beta chains drawn from one sample of a study of T cell repertoires in cytomegalovirus infection. Each CDR3 protein gets one entry after TCRdb re-called the reads with MiXCR. The sample yields under 150,000 distinct CDR3 sequences, 30% to 35% seen once. These TCRs are of unknown antigen specificity. This specimen consisted of CD8+ T cells from cultured PBMCs, obtained from culture after CMV antigen stimulation. All receptors derive from a human donor in good health (CMV status not recorded). Some clones in this sample may be carry-over from other donors' samples. Both conserved end residues are part of each CDR3. The D gene is left open where the match is weak. Clone size is given for some rows only: seen once, a few or many times, or a class if the clone is expanded.

V	D	size	J	DNA	CDR3
TRBV4-1	TRBD2	NA	TRBJ2-1	TGCGCCAGCAGCCAAGATCGAGCTAGCGGGGGGAATGAGCAGTTCTTC	CASSQDRASGGNEQFF
TRBV6-6	NA	NA	TRBJ2-1	TGTGCCAGCAGTTACTCGATAAGAGGGGACGAGCAGTTCTTC	CASSYSIRGDEQFF
TRBV6-1	TRBD2	NA	TRBJ2-1	TGTGCCAGCAGTGGACTAGCGGCTAGCTCCTACAATGAGCAGTTCTTC	CASSGLAASSYNEQFF
TRBV12-3/TRBV12-4	TRBD1	once	TRBJ2-7	TGTGCCAGCAGTCGGACAGGTGGAGGCGAGCAGTACTTC	CASSRTGGGEQYF
TRBV15	NA	once	TRBJ1-2	TGTGCCACCAGCAGGGGACATCCATCGCGGGGCTACACCTTC	CATSRGHPSRGYTF
TRBV7-2	NA	NA	TRBJ2-7	TGTGCCAGCAGCTTAGCTATGACAGCGGAATACTACGAGCAGTACTTC	CASSLAMTAEYYEQYF
TRBV19	NA	NA	TRBJ2-7	TGTGCCAGTAGTACCTGGGGGGGCGCGACCTACGAGCAGTACTTC	CASSTWGGATYEQYF
TRBV12-3/TRBV12-4	NA	few	TRBJ2-1	TGTGCCAGCAGTTTTAGGGCAGATAATGAGCAGTTCTTC	CASSFRADNEQFF
TRBV7-9	TRBD1	few	TRBJ2-7	TGTGCCAGCAGCCCGGGGACAGGGATTATGTACGAGCAGTACTTC	CASSPGTGIMYEQYF
TRBV27	NA	few	TRBJ2-7	TGTGCCAGCAGCCTTTTGGGGGGACCCTCCTACGAGCAGTACTTC	CASSLLGGPSYEQYF
TRBV6-8	NA	few	TRBJ2-7	TGTGCCAGCAGTCCAAACTTGGACAGCGCCTACGAGCAGTACTTC	CASSPNLDSAYEQYF
TRBV28	NA	few	TRBJ2-5	TGTGCCAGCAGCCCTGACAGGTCTGGAGACCAAGAGACCCAGTACTTC	CASSPDRSGDQETQYF
TRBV10-3	TRBD1	NA	TRBJ1-1	TGTGCCACTTCCCGAGGACAGGGGCCGACTGAAGCTTTCTTT	CATSRGQGPTEAFF
TRBV6-5	NA	NA	TRBJ2-2	TGTGCCACCTCCCGGGGGGCGATTCTGAGGACCGGGGAGCTGTTTTTT	CATSRGAILRTGELFF
TRBV11-2	NA	NA	TRBJ2-7	TGTGCCAGCAGCGGCCATGTGACGGGGGTCTCGGAAGAGCAGTACTTC	CASSGHVTGVSEEQYF
TRBV28	TRBD1	few	TRBJ2-7	TGTGCCAGCAGGCGAGGGGGCCAAAGCTCCTACGAGCAGTACTTC	CASRRGGQSSYEQYF
TRBV7-2	NA	many	TRBJ2-7	TGTGCCAGCAGCTTAGAGTGGCTACGTACCGAGCAGTACTTC	CASSLEWLRTEQYF
TRBV6-8	TRBD2	NA	TRBJ2-2	TGTGCCAGCAGTCAGAGCGGGGGGTACACCGGGGAGCTGTTTTTT	CASSQSGGYTGELFF
TRBV15	TRBD1	NA	TRBJ2-4	TGTGCCACCAGCACCCGGGACAGATTAGCCAAAAACATTCAGTACTTC	CATSTRDRLAKNIQYF
TRBV19	NA	few	TRBJ1-1	TGTGCCAGTTCCACTGGGGTTTCCACTGAAGCTTTCTTT	CASSTGVSTEAFF
TRBV4-2	TRBD1	NA	TRBJ2-5	TGTGCCAGCAGCCCAGGGGACAGGGGCGACCAAGAGACCCAGTACTTC	CASSPGDRGDQETQYF
TRBV6-1	NA	many	TRBJ2-1	TGTGCCAGCAGAGGGGCTCTCGGGGAATCCTACAATGAGCAGTTCTTC	CASRGALGESYNEQFF